These T cell receptor beta chains were read from a single sample in a study of cytomegalovirus exposure and HLA in healthy donors. TCRdb's copy holds only in-frame clones and misses some; the assay was immunoSEQ multiplex PCR. Here the sample spans some 100,000 clones, around 74% being singletons. The source material was PBMCs. The receptors were gathered from a male donor in good health and CMV-seropositive. Each CDR3 is given with its conserved first and last residue. D genes are given only for firm matches. The size of a clone is reported for some rows only, either as once, few or many, or as a class for expanded clones.

J gene	V gene	D gene	clone size	CDR3 DNA	CDR3 protein
TRBJ1-2	TRBV30	TRBD1	.	TGTGCCTGGAGTGCAGCACAGGGGGTCGGCTACACCTTC	CAWSAAQGVGYTF
TRBJ2-1	TRBV29-1	TRBD1	once	TGCAGCGTTAGGGACAGGGCAACTCCCCCGAGCTCCTACAATGAGCAGTTCTTC	CSVRDRATPPSSYNEQFF
TRBJ1-2	TRBV19	.	.	TGTGCCAGTAGTATACAGGGAAACGATGGCTACACCTTC	CASSIQGNDGYTF
TRBJ2-1	TRBV7-6	.	.	TGTGCCAGCAGCTTATTGGCAGGGGACTCCTACAATGAGCAGTTCTTC	CASSLLAGDSYNEQFF
TRBJ2-3	TRBV12-2	.	.	TGTGCAAGTCCCAGTCCCCACTACAAAAAGTATTTT	CASPSPHYKKYF
TRBJ2-5	TRBV6-5	TRBD1	.	TGTGCCAGCAGTTACTCAACCCAGGGGGCTAGGGAGACCCAGTACTTC	CASSYSTQGARETQYF
TRBJ1-4	TRBV27	TRBD1	.	TGTGCCAGCAGCGGACAGGGCCATAATGAAAAACTGTTTTTT	CASSGQGHNEKLFF
TRBJ2-5	TRBV28	TRBD1	.	TGTGCCAGCAGTTCTCCGCGGACAGGGTCGCGGGAGACCCAGTACTTC	CASSSPRTGSRETQYF
TRBJ1-4	TRBV6-1	.	.	TGTGCCAGCAAGGGACCAGGGGACGAGGAAAAACTGTTTTTT	CASKGPGDEEKLFF
TRBJ1-2	TRBV19	TRBD1	.	TGTGCCAGTAGCCCGACAGGGGATGGCTACACCTTC	CASSPTGDGYTF
TRBJ2-7	TRBV4-3	.	.	TGCGCCAGCAGCCAAGATTCGGGGTCAACCTACGAGCAGTACTTC	CASSQDSGSTYEQYF
TRBJ2-5	TRBV7-7	TRBD1	.	TGTGCCAGCAGCGCAAACAGGGGACGAGAAGAGACCCAGTACTTC	CASSANRGREETQYF
TRBJ1-2	TRBV19	.	.	TGTGCCAGTAGTATGCAGGGAGGGGGTGGCTACACCTTC	CASSMQGGGGYTF
TRBJ2-7	TRBV7-3	TRBD2	few	TGTGCCAGCAGCTTAAGTAGCGGGGGAGCCTACGAGCAGTACTTC	CASSLSSGGAYEQYF
TRBJ2-7	TRBV27	TRBD2	.	TGTGCCAGCAGTTTGGGAGGGAGGCTCTCCTACGAGCAGTACTTC	CASSLGGRLSYEQYF
TRBJ1-1	TRBV4-2	.	.	TGTGCCAGCAGCCAGGCACCCGCGGTACACACTGAAGCTTTCTTT	CASSQAPAVHTEAFF
TRBJ1-1	TRBV7-2	.	.	TGTGCCAGCAGCTTCGGGAACACTGAAGCTTTCTTT	CASSFGNTEAFF
TRBJ2-4	TRBV5-6	TRBD1	few	TGTGCCAGCAGCTTGGAAGTAGATATTAGACAGGGGAGCATTCAGTACTTC	CASSLEVDIRQGSIQYF
TRBJ2-5	TRBV7-7	.	.	TGTGCCAGCAGCTTAGGCGGACACCGCCAAGAGACCCAGTACTTC	CASSLGGHRQETQYF
TRBJ1-1	TRBV7-2	.	.	TGTGCCAGCAGCTTGCTAGAGAACACTGAAGCTTTCTTT	CASSLLENTEAFF
TRBJ1-5	TRBV5-4	.	.	TGTGCCAGCAGCCAGGGGTCAGGGTTTGGGCAGCCCCAGCATTTT	CASSQGSGFGQPQHF
TRBJ1-1	TRBV29-1	TRBD1	few	TGCAGCGTTGCAGACAGGGAGAACACTGAAGCTTTCTTT	CSVADRENTEAFF
TRBJ1-4	TRBV4-1	.	.	TGCGCCAGCAGTCAACCGGGGGGACCGATGGAACTGTTTTTT	CASSQPGGPMELFF
TRBJ2-3	TRBV30	TRBD1	.	TGTGCCTGGGGGACAGGGCGCTACGCAGATACGCAGTATTTT	CAWGTGRYADTQYF
TRBJ2-1	TRBV21-1	.	.	TGTGCCAGCAGCAAAGAGAAGGAGACTAGCGGGGATTACAATGAGCAGTTCTTC	CASSKEKETSGDYNEQFF
TRBJ2-5	TRBV12-5	TRBD2	once	TGTGCTAGTGGGCCCCCTAGCGGGGTTACACAACTCGTGGAGACCCAGTACTTC	CASGPPSGVTQLVETQYF
TRBJ2-6	TRBV27	.	.	TGTGCCAGCAGTCCCAATGGGCTCTCTGGGGCCAACGTCCTGACTTTC	CASSPNGLSGANVLTF
TRBJ1-5	TRBV7-6	.	.	TGTGCCAGCAGCTTAGGCGGGGCTAGCAATCAGCCCCAGCATTTT	CASSLGGASNQPQHF
TRBJ2-7	TRBV30	.	.	TGTGCCTGGAGTGCCCAGGGCTACGAGCAGTACTTC	CAWSAQGYEQYF
TRBJ2-7	TRBV9	.	.	TGTGCCAGCAGCAGGGGGGGGAATACCTACGAGCAGTACTTC	CASSRGGNTYEQYF
TRBJ1-5	TRBV29-1	TRBD1	.	TGCAGCGTGGGGACAGGGGACAATCAGCCCCAGCATTTT	CSVGTGDNQPQHF
TRBJ2-7	TRBV5-1	.	.	TGCGCCAGCAGCAATCAACAGGGTAACTTCCACGAGCAGTACTTC	CASSNQQGNFHEQYF
TRBJ2-1	TRBV6-1	.	.	TGTGCCAGCAGTGGGGGCGCGGCCTACAATGAGCAGTTCTTC	CASSGGAAYNEQFF
TRBJ2-7	TRBV19	TRBD2	.	TGTGCCAGTAGTACCGAGCGGGGCAATACCTACGAGCAGTACTTC	CASSTERGNTYEQYF
TRBJ1-6	TRBV5-1	TRBD1	.	TGCGCCAGCAGCGACCTCCGGACAGGGAATAATTCACCCCTCCACTTT	CASSDLRTGNNSPLHF
TRBJ1-2	TRBV5-1	.	.	TGCGCCAGCACGGGGGGGCACGGCTACACCTTC	CASTGGHGYTF
TRBJ2-2	TRBV2	.	.	TGTGCCAGCAGTCGAGACAGGTCGAACACCGGGGAGCTGTTTTTT	CASSRDRSNTGELFF
TRBJ2-3	TRBV27	TRBD2	.	TGTGCCAGCTGGTTCTCGGCTAGCGGGGGGCCCCAAGATACGCAGTATTTT	CASWFSASGGPQDTQYF
TRBJ1-1	TRBV5-1	.	few	TGCGCCAGCAGCTTGGCCGAGGGCGGCACTGAAGCTTTCTTT	CASSLAEGGTEAFF
TRBJ2-7	TRBV25-1	TRBD1	.	TGTGCCAGCACCCCCTCGGCAGGACAGGGGCTAAAGGATTACGAGCAGTACTTC	CASTPSAGQGLKDYEQYF
TRBJ1-4	TRBV5-4	TRBD1	.	TGTGCCAGCAGCCTTCCGGGACAGGGGGAGGAAAAACTGTTTTTT	CASSLPGQGEEKLFF
TRBJ1-6	TRBV30	.	.	TGTGCCTGGAGGGCTGGCAGGCTGGGTCCCTATAATTCACCCCTCCACTTT	CAWRAGRLGPYNSPLHF
TRBJ2-3	TRBV5-1	TRBD1	.	TGCGCCAGCAGCAAAGGACAGGGAATGCGACCTAGCACAGATACGCAGTATTTT	CASSKGQGMRPSTDTQYF
TRBJ2-7	TRBV15	TRBD1	.	TGTGCCACCAGGCCGCAGGGGGCGCGAAACGAGCAGTACTTC	CATRPQGARNEQYF
TRBJ2-5	TRBV4-1	TRBD2	once	TGCGCCAGCAGCCGAGCTTCTAGCGGGGGCCAAGAGACCCAGTACTTC	CASSRASSGGQETQYF
TRBJ2-5	TRBV6-4	TRBD2	.	TGTGCCAGCAGTACAAGCGGGGGAGACCAAGAGACCCAGTACTTC	CASSTSGGDQETQYF